The 32 T cell receptor beta chains in this list originate from one sample, sequenced in a study of tumor and adjacent non-tumor tissue in lung cancer. TCRbeta libraries were built with three rounds of nested PCR, modified from ARM-PCR. In TCRdb, the multiplex PCR reads were re-called with MiXCR into one record per CDR3 protein. Of 40,000 to 45,000 distinct CDR3 sequences in the sample, approximately 60% are singletons; the top ten hold around 20%. No cell sorting was done before RNA was extracted from the tissue. Distant lung tissue was collected more than 3 cm away from the tumor edge. The sample comprised distant non-tumor lung tissue. The receptors originated from a woman between 40 and 55 years old with non-small cell lung cancer.

This clonotype was seen at least ten times. The chain combines TRBV28 with TRBJ1-2, with 7 nucleotides matching TRBD1. With V trimmed by 4 bases and J by 5 bases, 10 bases remained unmatched. In germline, CDR1 is MDHEN, CDR2 SYDVKM. CDR3 length equals 15 residues. The CDR3 nucleotides read TGTGCCAGCAGTTCGACCGCCCGACAGGGTTATGGCTACACCTTC. This sequence encodes CASSSTARQGYGYTF.

This chain joins TRBV12-5 and TRBJ2-5, with D hard to call. Germline loops: CDR1 LGHNT, CDR2 FRNRAP. The CDR3 loop spans 14 amino acids. The V and J ends lost 1 base and 5 bases respectively, with 11 bases between them. The CDR3 loop reads CASGLGAAYETQYF. The CDR3 DNA reads TGTGCTAGTGGTTTGGGGGCGGCGTACGAGACCCAGTACTTC.

The chain employs TRBV12-3 or TRBV12-4 and TRBJ1-5; D unresolved. CDR3 length equals 14 residues. Trimming left V 7 bases short and J 1 base short, with 11 bases between. In DNA, the CDR3 is TGTGCCAGCATTTATCTTGGAAGCAATCAGCCCCAGCATTTT. It translates to CASIYLGSNQPQHF.

In the case of this clonotype: The CDR3 does not end in the conserved phenylalanine or tryptophan, so this is likely a read error. This chain joins TRBV11-2 and TRBJ2-6; D possibly corresponds to TRBD1 (5 bases). CDR3 length: 16 amino acids. Germline-derived CDR1 and CDR2 are SGHAT and FQNNGV. DNA for the CDR3: TGTGTCAGCAGCTGGTCAGACCTCTCTGGGGCCAACATCCTGACTTTA. Translation gives CVSSWSDLSGANILTL.

To note about this clonotype: The junction departs from germline at one end; a sequencing error may be responsible. This sequence joins TRBV11-2 and TRBJ2-3, with D unresolved. Germline loops: CDR1 SGHAT, CDR2 FQNNGV. The CDR3 covers 14 residues. The CDR3: CVSSVRPDNHTQYF. Written as DNA, the CDR3 is TGTGTCAGCAGCGTAAGGCCCGATAACCATACACAGTATTTT.

As concerns this clonotype: Its ends do not fully match the called genes, so a read error is possible. V is TRBV28 and J is TRBJ1-6; maybe TRBD1 (6 bases). CDR1 and CDR2 (germline): MDHEN, SYDVKM. The CDR3 contains 15 residues. The CDR3 bases are TGTGCCTGCAGTTCCCCCCTCAGGGGCAATTCACCCCTCCACTTT. Amino acid sequence: CACSSPLRGNSPLHF.

A remark on this clonotype: Because it lacks the conserved phenylalanine or tryptophan at the end, this CDR3 is likely a read error. The limits of the CDR3 on the DNA are not certain, so only TCRdb's listed CDR3 is given. The V and J genes are TRBV11-3 and TRBJ2-1. Germline V gene sequence: CDR1 SGHNT, CDR2 YENEEA. Counting both end residues, the CDR3 totals 12 amino acids. The CDR3 region is CASSLEGNEQFL.

Comments on this clonotype: The conserved phenylalanine or tryptophan is not found at the CDR3 terminus, so this likely reflects a read error. The chain is built from TRBV29-1 and TRBJ1-1, with D tentatively TRBD1 (5 bases). Germline CDR1 reads SQVTM; CDR2 reads ANQGSEA. There are 12 residues in the CDR3. The V gene lost 3 bases and the J gene lost 8 bases, with 13 bases spanning the gap. This CDR3 reads CSVDRGSREAFL. In nucleotides, the CDR3 is TGCAGCGTTGACCGGGGGTCTCGCGAAGCTTTCCTT.

This clonotype was seen once. The rearrangement links TRBV11-2 to TRBJ1-1; no definite D call. Trimming left V 1 base short and J 14 bases short, with 17 bases between. Germline V lookup: CDR1 SGHAT, CDR2 FQNNGV. The length of the CDR3 is 13 residues. The CDR3 reads CASSLVEDSGAFF. DNA of the CDR3: TGTGCCAGCAGCTTAGTAGAGGACTCGGGAGCCTTCTTT.

Worth noting for this clonotype: At one end, the junction sequence differs from germline, possibly due to a read error. The chain uses TRBV11-2 and TRBJ2-1; possible D gene TRBD2, 6 bases. The CDR3 is 19 residues long. Germline V CDR1 and CDR2: SGHAT, FQNNGV. In DNA form, the CDR3 reads TGTGCCAGCAGCTTAGCTGGGGGGAATCGGAGCGGAGTTCACAATGAGCGGTTCTTC. This encodes CASSLAGGNRSGVHNERFF.

Comments on this clonotype: The junction departs from germline at one end; a sequencing error may be responsible. The gene calls are TRBV5-1 and TRBJ2-2, with a weak D call TRBD2 (5 bases). The CDR3 has 15 amino acids. In germline, CDR1 is SGHRS, CDR2 YFSETQ. CDR3 sequence reads: CASSSGRRNTGELFF. The CDR3 nucleotides read TGCGCCAGCAGCTCCGGACGGAGGAACACCGGGGAACTGTTTTTT.

This clonotype appeared many times. V gene TRBV6-4 combines with J gene TRBJ2-2; D is uncertain. V dropped 2 bases and J dropped 2 bases, with 0 bases sitting between them. Germline-derived CDR1 and CDR2 are MRHNA and SNTAGT. This CDR3 has 12 residues. The CDR3 bases are TGTGCCAGCAGTGACAACACCGGGGAGCTGTTTTTT. It translates to CASSDNTGELFF.

A few counts support this clonotype. The junction does not match germline at one end; this may be a read error. The rearrangement links TRBV4-2 to TRBJ2-1; 9 nucleotides align to TRBD2. Germline V gene sequence: CDR1 LGHNA, CDR2 YNFKEQ. This CDR3 contains 16 residues. CDR3 DNA: TGTGCCAGCAGTCAAGGGGCTAGCGGGGATATAAATGAGCAGTTCTTC. This translates into CASSQGASGDINEQFF.

The chain links TRBV12-3 or TRBV12-4 to TRBJ2-7; TRBD1 is a possible D gene (6 bases). CDR3 length: 13 residues. Trimming left V 10 bases short and J 2 bases short, with 15 bases between. The CDR3 protein is CANRRRQAYEQYF. The CDR3 bases are TGTGCCAACCGTAGGAGACAGGCCTACGAGCAGTACTTC.

This clonotype was picked up a small number of times. A much larger clone sits a single nucleotide away, making a read error possible. V is TRBV5-4 and J is TRBJ1-1; D is possibly TRBD1 (5 bases). Looked up from germline, CDR1 is SGHNT and CDR2 is YYREEE (reference sequence). This CDR3 region has 16 residues. The CDR3 region is CASSSRDGPMNTEASF. The CDR3 coding sequence is TGTGCCAGCAGCTCCAGGGACGGACCGATGAACACTGAAGCTTCCTTT. Filled out from reference TRBV5-4 and TRBJ1-1, the complete variable domain reads ETGVTQSPTHLIKTRGQQVTLRCSSQSGHNTVSWYQQALGQGPQFIFQYYREEENGRGNFPPRFSGLQFPNYSSELNVNALELDDSALYLCASSSRDGPMNTEASFGQGTRLTVV.

In regard to this clonotype: The junction shows a germline mismatch at one end, possibly a read error. The chain combines TRBV11-2 with TRBJ1-2; D is perhaps TRBD1 (5 bases). The germline gives CDR1 SGHAT, CDR2 FQNNGV. The CDR3 sequence is 12 residues long. This CDR3 is CTSGLDRQGYTF. The DNA of the CDR3 is TGTACCAGCGGCTTAGACCGACAGGGCTACACCTTC.

At least ten counts were recorded for this clonotype. The chain joins TRBV28 to TRBJ2-7; D not certain. Germline assignment: CDR1 MDHEN and CDR2 SYDVKM. Trimming took off 6 bases at V and 2 bases at J, with 8 bases between the two ends. This CDR3 spans 12 amino acids. CDR3 sequence (DNA): TGTGCCAGCAGCCCCGTAGCCTACGAGCAGTACTTC. Translated, it gives CASSPVAYEQYF.

This clonotype was detected only a few times. The chain combines TRBV7-9 with TRBJ2-3; tentatively, D is TRBD1 (5 bases). The CDR3 is 13 amino acids. Germline lookup yields CDR1 SEHNR and CDR2 FQNEAQ (reference sequence). V was pared by 6 bases and J by 5 bases, with 12 bases between. Written as DNA, the CDR3 is TGTGCCAGCAGTGACAGTAACATAGATACGCAGTATTTT. It encodes CASSDSNIDTQYF.

This sequence joins TRBV5-1 and TRBJ2-6; TRBD2 might be the D (6 bases). The germline V and J ends were trimmed by 6 bases and 1 base, with 11 bases remaining between them. In germline, CDR1 is SGHRS, CDR2 YFSETQ. The CDR3 length is 15 residues. CDR3 protein: CASNLGGSGANVLTF. The DNA for the CDR3 is TGCGCCAGCAATCTCGGAGGGTCTGGGGCCAACGTCCTGACTTTC.

This clonotype was recorded many times. V gene TRBV6-2 or TRBV6-3 combines with J gene TRBJ2-7; 10 positions match TRBD1. The germline CDR1 and CDR2 sequences are MNHEY and SVGEGT. CDR3 length: 15 amino acids. V lost 6 bases to trimming and J lost 3 bases; unmatched junction nucleotides: 8. CDR3 amino acids: CASRSDRGPYYEQYF. The CDR3 DNA sequence: TGTGCCAGCAGGTCCGACAGGGGGCCATACTACGAGCAGTACTTC.

Notes on this clonotype: Mismatch with germline at one junction end may stem from a read error. V gene TRBV11-2 combines with J gene TRBJ1-2, with 7 bases aligning to TRBD1. The CDR3 runs to 14 residues. CDR1 and CDR2 (germline): SGHAT, FQNNGV. The CDR3 nucleotides read TGTGCCAGCGGCTTCGGGACAGCCGGAGGAGGCTACACCTTC. Amino acids: CASGFGTAGGGYTF.

Points on this clonotype: A read error may produce the germline difference seen at one junction end. The J gene is TRBJ2-3, the V gene TRBV29-1; the D gene is possibly TRBD2 (6 bases). Germline V gene sequence: CDR1 SQVTM, CDR2 ANQGSEA. This CDR3 has 13 amino acids. The CDR3 coding sequence is TGTAGCGTTGGGTGGCGGGGCACAGATACGCAGTATTTC. It translates to CSVGWRGTDTQYF.

As for this clonotype: At one end, the junction sequence differs from germline, possibly due to a read error. The chain carries TRBV29-1 and TRBJ2-1; 7 bases map to TRBD1. Germline lookup yields CDR1 SQVTM and CDR2 ANQGSEA. The CDR3 length is 13 residues. CDR3 nucleotides: TGCAGCGCTGACAGGGCCTCCTACAATGAGCTGTTCTTC. Translation gives CSADRASYNELFF.

With respect to this clonotype: The germline gene is not matched at one end of the junction; a read error may be the cause. The J gene is TRBJ1-6, the V gene TRBV30; TRBD1 matches 7 bases. The CDR3 runs 13 residues. Germline V lookup: CDR1 GTSNPN, CDR2 SVGIG (reference sequence). The CDR3 DNA follows: TGTGTCTGGGGGGGACAGATTAATTCGCCCCTCCACTTT. It codes for CVWGGQINSPLHF.

The CDR3 loop reads CASMRLAGLEQYF. The CDR3, as DNA: TGTGCCAGCATGAGACTAGCGGGACTCGAGCAGTACTTC. The rearrangement links TRBV28 to TRBJ2-7, with TRBD2 matching 11 bases. The CDR3 loop spans 13 amino acids. The germline V gene encodes CDR1 MDHEN and CDR2 SYDVKM. J was trimmed by 6 bases and V by 7 bases; bases with no gene match: 5. The full variable domain, rest sourced from reference TRBV28 and TRBJ2-7, is DVKVTQSSRYLVKRTGEKVFLECVQDMDHENMFWYRQDPGLGLRLIYFSYDVKMKEKGDIPEGYSVSREKKERFSLILESASTNQTSMYLCASMRLAGLEQYFGPGTRLTVT.

Comment on this clonotype: A junction end diverges from the germline sequence, so it may reflect a read error. The gene calls are TRBV28 and TRBJ2-1, with TRBD2 matching over 8 bases. This CDR3 comprises 16 residues. CDR1 MDHEN and CDR2 SYDVKM come from the germline V gene. CDR3 nucleotide sequence: TGTGCCAGCAGTCTCCCGGCGACTAGCGCCCTCAATGTGCAGTTCTTC. Amino acids: CASSLPATSALNVQFF.

In regard to this clonotype: This may stem from a read error, because a much larger clone lies one nucleotide away. The J gene is TRBJ1-1, the V gene TRBV28; D is unclear. Germline CDR1 reads MDHEN; CDR2 reads SYDVKM. This CDR3 has 11 amino acids. The ends were cut back, 4 bases at V and 10 bases at J, with 10 bases in the middle. CDR3: CASSSGRTAFF. Here the CDR3 DNA reads TGTGCCAGCAGTTCGGGCCGGACAGCTTTCTTT. Looking up the rest from reference TRBV28 and TRBJ1-1 gives the full variable domain: DVKVTQSSRYLVKRTGEKVFLECVQDMDHENMFWYRQDPGLGLRLIYFSYDVKMKEKGDIPEGYSVSREKKERFSLILESASTNQTSMYLCASSSGRTAFFGQGTRLTVV.

The chain recombines TRBV6-5 with TRBJ1-1; D call uncertain. Germline lookup yields CDR1 MNHEY and CDR2 SVGAGI. V was trimmed by 6 bases and J by 3 bases, leaving 14 bases between them. There are 14 residues in the CDR3. CDR3 residues: CASSSRGRDTEAFF. For the CDR3, the DNA is TGTGCCAGCAGCAGTCGTGGACGGGACACTGAAGCTTTCTTT.

The rearrangement uses TRBV11-2 and TRBJ2-3, with 10 bases matching TRBD2. This CDR3 has 15 amino acids. Germline loops: CDR1 SGHAT, CDR2 FQNNGV. The ends lost 7 bases at V and 3 bases at J; junction bases unmatched: 7. The CDR3 loop is CASTSLAGWTDTQYF. CDR3 in DNA: TGTGCCAGCACGTCACTAGCGGGGTGGACAGATACGCAGTATTTT.

About this clonotype itself: The CDR3 does not close with the conserved phenylalanine or tryptophan, likely indicating a read error. This chain joins TRBV6-6 and TRBJ2-7; 11 bases fit TRBD1. Germline values: CDR1 MNHNY, CDR2 SVGAGI (reference sequence). The length of the CDR3 is 13 residues. The CDR3 DNA reads as TGTACCAGCAGTAGGACAGGGGGCGCCGAGCAGTACTTA. It encodes CTSSRTGGAEQYL.

In this sample, this clonotype turned up many times. The chain combines TRBV7-9 with TRBJ2-7, with 7 bases identical to TRBD2. CDR1 and CDR2 (germline): SEHNR, FQNEAQ (reference sequence). CDR3 length equals 13 residues. Germline trimming cut 6 bases from V and 3 bases from J; bases unmatched to any gene: 5. CDR3 nucleotides: TGTGCCAGCAGTCAACTAGCGAGCTACGAGCAGTACTTC. Amino acids: CASSQLASYEQYF.

To note about this clonotype: At one of its ends the junction is not consistent with the germline gene, which may arise from a read error. The chain has TRBV11-2 and TRBJ1-3, with D unclear. Germline CDR1 SGHAT, CDR2 FQNNGV. The CDR3 has 11 amino acids. The CDR3 here is CVSSSTPSTHF. CDR3 sequence (DNA): TGTGTCAGCAGCTCGACGCCTTCAACTCATTTT.